Shown below are 31 T cell receptor beta chains from a single sample sequenced in a study of blood T cell repertoires in COVID-19. Repertoires were generated with immunoSEQ multiplex PCR, while TCRdb's copy carries only in-frame clones and drops some. The table shows some 290,000 clones, with approximately 87% occurring only once. What was sequenced was peripheral blood. The receptors come from a woman aged 25 to 39 with COVID-19, enrolled during active disease.

Concerning this clone: The sample holds other DNA sequences that translate to the same CDR3. The CDR3 here is CASSQVRGSSYNEQFF. The CDR3 DNA reads TGCGCCAGCAGCCAAGTAAGGGGAAGCTCCTACAATGAGCAGTTCTTC. V usage is TRBV4-1 and J usage is TRBJ2-1, with D possibly being TRBD1 (5 bases). V dropped 1 base and J dropped 0 bases, with 10 bases sitting between them. Germline-derived CDR1 and CDR2 are MGHRA and YSYEKL. The CDR3 extends over 16 amino acids.

V usage is TRBV15 and J usage is TRBJ1-5, with D perhaps TRBD1 (5 bases). CDR3 size: 15 residues. Germline CDR1 and CDR2: LNHNV and YYDKDF (reference sequence). The V end was cut by 0 bases, the J end by 2 bases, with 8 bases between. Here the CDR3 reads CATSRDAGGNQPQHF. CDR3 coding DNA: TGTGCCACCAGCAGAGATGCGGGGGGCAATCAGCCCCAGCATTTT.

The genes are TRBV11-2 and TRBJ2-7, with TRBD2 matching 10 bases. V lost 4 bases to trimming and J lost 5 bases; unmatched junction nucleotides: 11. Germline V gives CDR1 SGHAT, CDR2 FQNNGV. This CDR3 is built from 16 residues. In DNA form, the CDR3 reads TGTGCCAGCAGCTCCTTCCCGGGACTAGCGACCGACGAGCAGTACTTC. As protein: CASSSFPGLATDEQYF.

The chain's CDR3 is CASSPTLLAGGYEQYF. Written as DNA, the CDR3 is TGCGCCAGCAGCCCGACCCTACTAGCGGGGGGGTACGAGCAGTACTTC. The chain combines TRBV4-1 with TRBJ2-7, with 13 positions matching TRBD2. Trimming at V came to 4 bases and at J to 4 bases, leaving 7 bases not matched to a gene. CDR3 size: 16 residues. CDR1 MGHRA and CDR2 YSYEKL come from the germline V gene.

This chain uses TRBV10-2 with TRBJ1-2; TRBD1 might be the D (6 bases). Germline CDR1 reads WSHSY; CDR2 reads SAAADI. The CDR3 extends over 14 amino acids. V shed 2 bases and J shed 6 bases, with 13 bases lying between them. CDR3 protein: CASSETGTRDGYTF. CDR3 nucleotides: TGCGCCAGCAGTGAGACAGGGACAAGAGATGGCTACACCTTC.

This chain uses TRBV7-2 with TRBJ2-7; no reliable D call. Per the germline V gene, CDR1 is SGHTA and CDR2 is FQGNSA. With 5 bases removed from V and 4 bases from J, the gap between germline ends came to 9 bases. The CDR3 sequence is 12 residues long. The CDR3 is CASSGLTYEQYF. Written as DNA, the CDR3 is TGTGCCAGCAGCGGTTTAACTTACGAGCAGTACTTC.

CDR3 DNA: TGCGCCAGCAGCCCGTTTTTGTCGAGAGAGCAGTACTTC. Its translation: CASSPFLSREQYF. The J gene is TRBJ2-7, the V gene TRBV4-1, with D uncertain. CDR1 MGHRA and CDR2 YSYEKL come from the germline V gene. The germline V and J ends were trimmed by 4 bases and 7 bases, with 14 bases remaining between them. The CDR3 has 13 amino acids.

The chain combines TRBV5-1 with TRBJ1-6; D possibly corresponds to TRBD1 (5 bases). V was cut by 0 bases and J by 8 bases, with 12 bases left in between. Germline CDR1 and CDR2: SGHRS and YFSETQ. The CDR3 length is 15 residues. This CDR3 reads CASSLVPGMDSPLHF. The CDR3 region has the DNA TGCGCCAGCAGCTTGGTCCCAGGGATGGATTCACCCCTCCACTTT.

J is TRBJ2-5 and V is TRBV2; 7 bases match TRBD2. This CDR3 has 12 amino acids. Germline assignment: CDR1 SNHLY and CDR2 FYNNEI. V lost 8 bases, J lost 3 bases, and 3 bases stayed unmatched. As DNA, the CDR3 is TGTGCCAGCCTGACTAGCAAAGAGACCCAGTACTTC. It is translated as CASLTSKETQYF. Supplemented by reference TRBV2 and TRBJ2-5, the full variable domain reads EPEVTQTPSHQVTQMGQEVILRCVPISNHLYFYWYRQILGQKVEFLVSFYNNEISEKSEIFDDQFSVERPDGSNFTLKIRSTKLEDSAMYFCASLTSKETQYFGPGTRLLVL.

The chain recombines TRBV20-1 with TRBJ2-1; unclear D gene. Trimming stripped 3 bases from V and 3 bases from J, with 9 bases between. CDR1 and CDR2 (germline): DFQATT, SNEGSKA (reference sequence). There are 13 residues in the CDR3. The chain's CDR3 is CSASNQDYNEQFF. The CDR3 nucleotides read TGCAGTGCTAGTAATCAGGACTACAATGAGCAGTTCTTC.

This clone is a singleton in its sample. The chain employs TRBV12-3 or TRBV12-4 and TRBJ2-3; weak D call: TRBD2 (6 bases). V gave up 8 bases and J gave up 0 bases, with 9 bases separating them. This CDR3 has 13 amino acids. The CDR3 here is CASLAGSTDTQYF. The CDR3 nucleotides read TGTGCCAGCCTGGCGGGGAGCACAGATACGCAGTATTTT.

The chain combines TRBV27 with TRBJ1-5, with TRBD1 as a possible D gene (5 bases). Between the trimmed V and J ends, which lost 5 bases and 0 bases, there was a span of 14 bases. The CDR3 length is 16 residues. CDR1 and CDR2 (germline): MNHEY, SMNVEV (reference sequence). The CDR3 DNA reads as TGTGCCAGCAGTGCGACGGGGGGATCTAGCAATCAGCCCCAGCATTTT. It yields the protein CASSATGGSSNQPQHF.

The V gene is TRBV28, the J gene TRBJ2-7; weak D call: TRBD2 (6 bases). Trimming removed 8 bases at V and 2 bases at J, with 19 bases between. This CDR3 is 15 amino acids long. Germline CDR1 MDHEN, CDR2 SYDVKM. The CDR3 DNA reads as TGTGCCAGCGGGACTCCGGGACCCCCAGCCTACGAGCAGTACTTC. It translates to CASGTPGPPAYEQYF. Drawing the rest from reference TRBV28 and TRBJ2-7, the complete variable domain is DVKVTQSSRYLVKRTGEKVFLECVQDMDHENMFWYRQDPGLGLRLIYFSYDVKMKEKGDIPEGYSVSREKKERFSLILESASTNQTSMYLCASGTPGPPAYEQYFGPGTRLTVT.

The chain carries TRBV2 and TRBJ2-3; 8 bases match TRBD2. CDR1 SNHLY and CDR2 FYNNEI come from the germline V gene. V was clipped by 0 bases and J by 2 bases; unmatched bases: 7. There are 17 residues in the CDR3. The CDR3 protein is CASSEAGGGLLTDTQYF. The CDR3 nucleotides are TGTGCCAGCAGTGAAGCCGGGGGGGGACTACTCACAGATACGCAGTATTTT. Supplemented by reference TRBV2 and TRBJ2-3, the full variable domain reads EPEVTQTPSHQVTQMGQEVILRCVPISNHLYFYWYRQILGQKVEFLVSFYNNEISEKSEIFDDQFSVERPDGSNFTLKIRSTKLEDSAMYFCASSEAGGGLLTDTQYFGPGTRLTVL.

The chain couples TRBV5-1 to TRBJ2-1; 9 bases fit TRBD2. Per germline, CDR1 SGHRS and CDR2 YFSETQ. The CDR3 totals 15 residues. J lost 3 bases, V lost 4 bases, and 5 bases had no gene match. Written as DNA, the CDR3 is TGCGCCAGCAGCCCTGATAGCGGGGGCTACAATGAGCAGTTCTTC. Translated, it gives CASSPDSGGYNEQFF.

The V and J genes are TRBV19 and TRBJ2-6; D possibly corresponds to TRBD1 (6 bases). Germline V gene lookup returns CDR1 LNHDA and CDR2 SQIVND (reference sequence). This CDR3 is 15 amino acids long. V was trimmed by 10 bases and J by 0 bases, leaving 13 bases between them. Here the CDR3 reads CATEAGASGANVLTF. As DNA, the CDR3 is TGTGCCACCGAGGCAGGGGCCTCTGGGGCCAACGTCCTGACTTTC.

CDR3 in amino acids: CASGQGIVSGELFF. The CDR3 nucleotides read TGTGCCAGCGGTCAGGGGATTGTCTCCGGGGAGCTGTTTTTT. This chain links TRBV6-5 with TRBJ2-2; weak D call: TRBD1 (6 bases). Germline CDR1 and CDR2: MNHEY and SVGAGI. V was pared by 8 bases and J by 6 bases, with 16 bases between. This CDR3 contains 14 residues.

This rearrangement joins TRBV3-1 (or the pseudogene TRBV3-2) to TRBJ2-7, with 8 bases identical to TRBD1. The germline CDR1 and CDR2 sequences are LGHDT and YNNKEL (reference sequence). The CDR3 contains 17 residues. With 0 bases clipped from V and 2 bases from J, the junction kept 9 bases outside the gene matches. The CDR3 protein is CASSQDLGRQGTYEQYF. CDR3 nucleotide sequence: TGTGCCAGCAGCCAAGATCTAGGGAGACAGGGGACCTACGAGCAGTACTTC.

V usage is TRBV12-5 and J usage is TRBJ2-1; 10 positions match TRBD2. Germline loops: CDR1 LGHNT, CDR2 FRNRAP. CDR3 length equals 16 residues. Trimming at V came to 3 bases and at J to 4 bases, leaving 6 bases not matched to a gene. The CDR3 region is CASGLGSGGPYNEQFF. The CDR3 region has the DNA TGTGCTAGTGGTTTAGGTAGCGGGGGGCCTTACAATGAGCAGTTCTTC.

The CDR3: CASSSTGTGYPYSNQPQHF. The CDR3, as DNA: TGTGCCAGTAGCTCGACCGGGACAGGGTACCCCTATAGCAATCAGCCCCAGCATTTT. The chain combines TRBV19 with TRBJ1-5; 9 bases are a match to TRBD1. CDR3 length equals 19 residues. Per germline, CDR1 LNHDA and CDR2 SQIVND (reference sequence). With V trimmed by 6 bases and J by 0 bases, 15 bases remained unmatched.

This clone was observed a handful of times. The rearrangement links TRBV11-2 to TRBJ2-7; 7 bases fit TRBD2. The V and J ends lost 1 base and 8 bases, in that order; junction bases with no gene match: 5. Germline assignment: CDR1 SGHAT and CDR2 FQNNGV. The CDR3 extends over 13 amino acids. The CDR3 sequence: CASSLGGEGKQYF. The CDR3 DNA reads as TGTGCCAGCAGCTTAGGGGGGGAGGGGAAGCAGTACTTC.

V usage is TRBV20-1 and J usage is TRBJ1-4, with unresolved D. CDR3 size: 13 residues. V was cut by 3 bases and J by 7 bases, with 12 bases left in between. Germline CDR1 reads DFQATT; CDR2 reads SNEGSKA (reference sequence). CDR3 in DNA: TGCAGTGCTAGTGCGGGGATTGGTGAAAAACTGTTTTTT. Its protein product is CSASAGIGEKLFF.

The V call is TRBV19, the J call TRBJ2-1, with 11 bases identical to TRBD2. This CDR3 has 15 residues. V shed 1 base, J shed 9 bases, and the junction held 5 bases outside the gene matches. CDR1 LNHDA and CDR2 SQIVND come from the germline V gene (reference sequence). The CDR3 bases are TGTGCCAGTAGTATAGGACTAGCGGGGTTCAGTGAGCAGTTCTTC. Translating it yields CASSIGLAGFSEQFF.

This chain joins TRBV27 and TRBJ1-2; D perhaps matches TRBD1 (6 bases). Deletions cut 3 bases from V and 2 bases from J, with 7 bases between. CDR3 length: 13 residues. In germline, CDR1 is MNHEY, CDR2 SMNVEV (reference sequence). As DNA, the CDR3 is TGTGCCAGCAGTTTCGGACAGAACTATGGCTACACCTTC. It yields the protein CASSFGQNYGYTF.

This chain uses TRBV5-1 with TRBJ2-7; TRBD1 matches at 8 bases. The ends lost 6 bases at V and 3 bases at J; junction bases unmatched: 8. This CDR3 region has 14 residues. Germline values: CDR1 SGHRS, CDR2 YFSETQ. As DNA, the CDR3 is TGCGCCAGCACCCCGGACAGGGAATACTACGAGCAGTACTTC. Protein product: CASTPDREYYEQYF.

This clone was seen a handful of times. The V and J genes are TRBV11-1 and TRBJ1-6; D uncertain. The CDR3 is made up of 13 amino acids. Germline CDR1 and CDR2: SGHAT and FQDESV (reference sequence). Trimming took 0 bases from V and 7 from J, leaving 4 bases between them. The CDR3 DNA sequence: TGTGCCAGCAGCTTAGCGCGGAATTCACCCCTCCACTTT. Translation gives CASSLARNSPLHF.

The chain employs TRBV28 and TRBJ2-5, with D perhaps TRBD2 (6 bases). The length of the CDR3 is 13 residues. V was clipped by 5 bases and J by 3 bases, with 10 bases between them. Germline lookup yields CDR1 MDHEN and CDR2 SYDVKM. The CDR3 region has the DNA TGTGCCAGCAGTCCGGGGGACGAAGAGACCCAGTACTTC. It specifies CASSPGDEETQYF.

The CDR3 is CASRSTSLGGENYGYTF. CDR3 DNA: TGTGCCAGCAGATCCACGAGCCTAGGGGGCGAAAACTATGGCTACACCTTC. The chain employs TRBV7-9 and TRBJ1-2; TRBD1 matches 7 bases. CDR1 and CDR2 from the germline V gene are SEHNR and FQNEAQ (reference sequence). This CDR3 spans 17 amino acids. V shed 6 bases and J 2 bases; nucleotides not matched to a gene: 15.

For this clone: A much larger clone differs by one base, so this may be a read error. The chain links TRBV7-9 to TRBJ2-5; 8 bases are a match to TRBD2. Trimming at V came to 3 bases and at J to 1 base, leaving 1 base not matched to a gene. Germline CDR1 reads SEHNR; CDR2 reads FQNEAQ (reference sequence). The CDR3 totals 14 residues. The CDR3 region is CASSFAGGQETQYF. DNA for the CDR3: TGTGCCAGCAGCTTTGCGGGGGGCCAAGAGACCCAGTACTTC.

The V gene is TRBV7-2, the J gene TRBJ1-2, with 7 bases that match TRBD1. CDR1 is SGHTA and CDR2 is FQGNSA in the germline V gene. The CDR3 runs 15 residues. V gave up 0 bases and J gave up 4 bases; unmatched junction bases: 5. The CDR3: CASSLAQGVGYGYTF. CDR3 nucleotide sequence: TGTGCCAGCAGCTTAGCCCAGGGGGTAGGCTATGGCTACACCTTC.

The gene calls are TRBV5-4 and TRBJ2-7; 7 bases are a match to TRBD1. V lost 5 bases to trimming and J lost 3 bases; unmatched junction nucleotides: 8. CDR3 length equals 14 residues. In germline, CDR1 is SGHNT, CDR2 YYREEE (reference sequence). In nucleotides, the CDR3 is TGTGCCAGCAGGTTAACCGGGACAGACTACGAGCAGTACTTC. Translation: CASRLTGTDYEQYF.